These 3 T cell receptor beta chains share one sample of origin, sequenced in a study of shared clonotypes between healthy human individuals. Positive CCR7 selection of CD45RO-negative cells yielded the naive CD8 cells, and terminally differentiated effector memory CD45RA+ cells were excluded. The protocol was immunoSEQ multiplex PCR, while the TCRdb copy is restricted to in-frame clones and leaves out a portion. The sample contains around 2,000,000 clones, under 95% of which appear only once. The sample consisted of naive CD8+ T cells from PBMCs. The receptors were sampled from a man aged 18 to 30 in good health. Some clones in this sample may be carry-over from other donors' samples.

V and J are TRBV7-8 and TRBJ2-1, with TRBD2 matching over 11 bases. Germline loops: CDR1 SGHVS, CDR2 FQNEAQ. Trimming cost V 5 bases and J 4 bases; bases outside gene matches: 7. The CDR3 sequence is 16 residues long. The CDR3 DNA reads TGTGCCAGCAGCCGTCCTAGCGGGAGGACTTACAATGAGCAGTTCTTC. Encoded protein: CASSRPSGRTYNEQFF.

The chain employs TRBV28 and TRBJ2-7, with D perhaps being TRBD1 or TRBD2 (5 bases each). Trimming cost V 3 bases and J 3 bases, with 15 bases left between them. Germline V gene sequence: CDR1 MDHEN, CDR2 SYDVKM. CDR3 length: 15 amino acids. The CDR3 is CASSFGDDSDYEQYF. CDR3 DNA: TGTGCCAGCAGTTTTGGGGACGACAGTGACTACGAGCAGTACTTC.

This sequence joins TRBV9 and TRBJ2-1; 9 bases fit TRBD2. Germline-derived CDR1 and CDR2 are SGDLS and YYNGEE. J gave up 9 bases and V 4 bases, and 11 bases lay outside the gene matches. The CDR3 sequence is 15 residues long. DNA for the CDR3: TGTGCCAGCAGCCCTCTTACCGGGACTAGCATTGAGCAGTTCTTC. Protein product: CASSPLTGTSIEQFF.